This is a list of T cell receptor beta chains from one sample in a study of beta chain features in type 1 diabetes. Clones were read by immunoSEQ multiplex PCR, and TCRdb kept only the in-frame ones, dropping some. The profile shows approximately 280,000 clones, about 15% of them singletons. Sequencing input: naive CD4+ T cells from blood. These receptors all come from a man between 18 and 29 years old with type 1 diabetes. CDR3s include the opening cysteine and the closing phenylalanine or tryptophan. The D gene is left open where the match is weak. Not every row has a clone size; where given, it reads once, few, many or a size class.

j_call v_call clone_size d_call cdr3_nt cdr3_aa
TRBJ1-5 TRBV29-1 . . TGCAGCGTTCGAAACTCCCTCGATCAGCCCCAGCATTTT CSVRNSLDQPQHF
TRBJ2-7 TRBV30 . . TGTGCCTGGAGAGGTAAGGGAGGCCTGGGAGAGCAGTACTTC CAWRGKGGLGEQYF
TRBJ1-1 TRBV11-2 few . TGTGCCAGCAGCTTAGCGACTGGCCCCTTAGGTGCTTTCTTT CASSLATGPLGAFF
TRBJ2-5 TRBV7-2 . . TGTGCCAGCAGCCCGCGTCGTGAAGAGACCCAGTACTTC CASSPRREETQYF
TRBJ1-4 TRBV29-1 . . TGCAGCGTTAGTTCAGGGCAAAGGGAAAAACTGTTTTTT CSVSSGQREKLFF
TRBJ2-1 TRBV29-1 few . TGCAGCGTTGGGCGGGTACAAAGTCGTGGGTACAATGAGCAGTTCTTC CSVGRVQSRGYNEQFF
TRBJ2-2 TRBV4-1 . TRBD2 TGCGCCAGCAGCCAGCGGGGACTAGCTAAAACCGGGGAGCTGTTTTTT CASSQRGLAKTGELFF
TRBJ1-4 TRBV29-1 . . TGCAGCGTTGGCGGGCAGTACGAAAAACTGTTTTTT CSVGGQYEKLFF
TRBJ1-1 TRBV6-5 few . TGTGCCGCTAAACGGGACACTGAAGCTTTCTTT CAAKRDTEAFF
TRBJ2-7 TRBV30 few . TGTGCCTGGAGTGTACTAGGCTACGAGCAGTACTTC CAWSVLGYEQYF
TRBJ2-5 TRBV5-4 . . TGTGCCAGCAGCTCGGGACTGCAAGAGACCCAGTACTTC CASSSGLQETQYF
TRBJ2-2 TRBV29-1 few TRBD2 TGCAGCGTTGCAGCGGGAGGGTCACAGACCGGGGAGCTGTTTTTT CSVAAGGSQTGELFF
TRBJ2-7 TRBV28 . . TGTGCCAGTTTACTCTCGGGACTTTCCTCCTACGAGCAGTACTTC CASLLSGLSSYEQYF
TRBJ1-1 TRBV7-9 . . TGTGCCAGCAGCTTAGCGCGCGGTCTCGATCAGGGTAGGGATGAAGCTTTCTTT CASSLARGLDQGRDEAFF
TRBJ2-3 TRBV4-3 . . TGCGCCAGCAGCCAAGAAGGGGCCCTCGGCTCCACAGATACGCAGTATTTT CASSQEGALGSTDTQYF
TRBJ2-7 TRBV5-4 . TRBD2 TGTGCCAGCAGCTCTGGACTAGCGGGGGGGTCGGGCGAGCAGTACTTC CASSSGLAGGSGEQYF
TRBJ2-3 TRBV6-6 . TRBD2 TGTGCCAGCACCGGACTAGCGGGCACAGATACGCAGTATTTT CASTGLAGTDTQYF
TRBJ2-7 TRBV9 . TRBD2 TGTGCCAGCAGCGTAGGTGCGGGGAGGGTCTACGAGCAGTACTTC CASSVGAGRVYEQYF
TRBJ1-3 TRBV18 few TRBD1 TGTGCCAGCTCAACGCGGACAGGCCCGATGAACGAGATATATTTT CASSTRTGPMNEIYF
TRBJ1-6 TRBV18 . TRBD1 TGTGCCAGCTCACTTCAGGGGACAGGGTCTGATTCACCCCTCCACTTT CASSLQGTGSDSPLHF
TRBJ2-1 TRBV7-9 . . TGTGCCAGCAGCGTATTCCGGGTCCTCTCCTACAATGAGCAGTTCTTC CASSVFRVLSYNEQFF
TRBJ2-1 TRBV7-2 . TRBD2 TGTGCCAGCAGACTAGCGGGGACCAATGAGCAGTTCTTC CASRLAGTNEQFF
TRBJ2-1 TRBV15 few TRBD1 TGTGCCACCAGCAGAGGGAGGGGACAGGGGTCCTACAATGAGCAGTTCTTC CATSRGRGQGSYNEQFF
TRBJ2-5 TRBV28 few . TGTGCCAGCAGACGAAAACGTACTCAAGAGACCCAGTACTTC CASRRKRTQETQYF
TRBJ1-6 TRBV27 few . TGTGCCAGCAGTGATATTCGCTTCGACAGGCCGAGCTCCTATAATTCACCCCTCCACTTT CASSDIRFDRPSSYNSPLHF
TRBJ1-4 TRBV7-9 few . TGTGCCAGCAGCCCCCGGGCAACTAATGAAAAACTGTTTTTT CASSPRATNEKLFF
TRBJ2-3 TRBV5-4 . TRBD2 TGTGCCAGCAGCTTCGGCCTAGCGGGGGACACAGATACGCAGTATTTT CASSFGLAGDTDTQYF
TRBJ2-5 TRBV7-2 few . TGTGCCAGCAGCTTCCGGGACTCCCGAAACTGGTACTTC CASSFRDSRNWYF
TRBJ2-7 TRBV9 . . TGTGCCAGCAGCGTAGACGAGAGTCCCTACGAGCAGTACTTC CASSVDESPYEQYF
TRBJ1-1 TRBV30 few . TGTGCCTGGAGACGGAGTAACACTGAAGCTTTCTTT CAWRRSNTEAFF
TRBJ2-5 TRBV11-3 . . TGTGCCAGCAGCTTAGGCTTAGCTGACCAAGAGACCCAGTACTTC CASSLGLADQETQYF
TRBJ2-5 TRBV9 once . TGTGCCAGCAGCGTCGGAACAGGGCGGAACCAACAAGAGACCCAGTACTTC CASSVGTGRNQQETQYF